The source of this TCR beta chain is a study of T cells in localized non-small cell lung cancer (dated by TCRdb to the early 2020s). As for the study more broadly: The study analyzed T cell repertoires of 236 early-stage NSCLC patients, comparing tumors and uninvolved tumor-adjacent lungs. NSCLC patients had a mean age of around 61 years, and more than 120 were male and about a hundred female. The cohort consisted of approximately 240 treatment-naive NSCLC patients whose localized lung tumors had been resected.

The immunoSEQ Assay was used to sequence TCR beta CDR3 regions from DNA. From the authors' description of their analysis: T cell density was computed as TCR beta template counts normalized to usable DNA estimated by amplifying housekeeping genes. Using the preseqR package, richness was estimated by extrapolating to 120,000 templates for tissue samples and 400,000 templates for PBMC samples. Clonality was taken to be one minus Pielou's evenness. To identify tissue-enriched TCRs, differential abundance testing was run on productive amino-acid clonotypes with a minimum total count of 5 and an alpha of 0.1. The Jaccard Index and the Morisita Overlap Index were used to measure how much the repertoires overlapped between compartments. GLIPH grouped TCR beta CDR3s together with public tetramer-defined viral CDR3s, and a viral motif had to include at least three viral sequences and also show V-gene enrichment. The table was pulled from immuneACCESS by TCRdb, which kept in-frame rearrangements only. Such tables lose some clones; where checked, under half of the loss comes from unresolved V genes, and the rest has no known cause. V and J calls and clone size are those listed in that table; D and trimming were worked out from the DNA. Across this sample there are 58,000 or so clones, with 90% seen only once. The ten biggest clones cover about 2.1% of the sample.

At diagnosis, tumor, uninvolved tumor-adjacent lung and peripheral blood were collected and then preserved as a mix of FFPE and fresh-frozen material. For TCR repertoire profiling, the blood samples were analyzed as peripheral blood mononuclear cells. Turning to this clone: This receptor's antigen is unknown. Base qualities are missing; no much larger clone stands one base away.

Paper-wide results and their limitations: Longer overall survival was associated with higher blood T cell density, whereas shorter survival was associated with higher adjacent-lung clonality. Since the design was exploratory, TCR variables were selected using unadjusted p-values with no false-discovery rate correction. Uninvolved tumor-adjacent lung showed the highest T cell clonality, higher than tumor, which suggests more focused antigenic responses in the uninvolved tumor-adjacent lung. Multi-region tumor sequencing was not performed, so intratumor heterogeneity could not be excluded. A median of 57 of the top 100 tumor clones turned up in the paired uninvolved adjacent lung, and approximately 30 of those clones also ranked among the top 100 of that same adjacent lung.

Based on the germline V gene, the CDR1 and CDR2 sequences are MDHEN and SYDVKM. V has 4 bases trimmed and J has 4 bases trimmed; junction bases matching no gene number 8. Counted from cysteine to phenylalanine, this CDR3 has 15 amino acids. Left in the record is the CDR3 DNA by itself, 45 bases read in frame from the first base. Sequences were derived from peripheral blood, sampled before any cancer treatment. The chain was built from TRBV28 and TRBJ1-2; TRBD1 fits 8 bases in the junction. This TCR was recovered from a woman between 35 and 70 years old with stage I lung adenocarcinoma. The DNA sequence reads TGTGCCAGCAGTTCGGGACAGGCAAGCCCCTATGGCTACACCTTC. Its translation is CASSSGQASPYGYTF.